This TCR beta chain was sequenced for a study of blood T cell repertoires in COVID-19 (dated by TCRdb to 2019 to 2021). With respect to the entire study: Collaborator samples came from the United States, Italy and Spain and covered acute and convalescent phases of COVID-19. The material from the prospective study consisted of cDNA or gDNA derived from T cells, B-cell-depleted T cells, or PBMCs. Subjects who had been exposed to COVID-19, were actively infected with it, or had recovered from it provided the deeply sampled blood TCRbeta repertoires that made up the dataset. The repertoires were released in a freely available public database intended as a resource for research on the immune response to SARS-CoV-2. The samples were drawn from the first 160 participants of the ongoing ImmuneRACE study and from some 1,300 subjects provided by 6 global collaborators. A de-identified subject ID, COVID-19 status, age in years and sex were almost always included in the sample metadata. Where HLA class I and class II types were available, the types were taken from metadata supplied by the sample provider, not from assay-based typing.

Whole blood was collected in K2EDTA tubes by collaborating institutions according to the institutions' own protocols. For TCRbeta analysis, collaborators shipped samples in one of three forms: frozen whole blood, isolated PBMCs, or DNA extracted from either of those sample types. Paper-wide results and their limitations: Clinical and demographic metadata were provided uncurated, with the amount varying by source and participant.

This clone was observed a handful of times. The antigen this receptor binds is unknown. No clone much larger than this one lies a single base away; base qualities are absent. TCRbeta CDR3 regions were amplified from genomic DNA by means of the immunoSEQ Assay, a bias-controlled multiplex PCR. From the authors' description of their analysis: The number of nucleated cells in each sample was estimated from the amplification of reference gene primers within the assay. To quantify the absolute abundance of each unique TCRbeta CDR3 rearrangement, sequence reads were collapsed and filtered. For each sample, productive Simpson clonality was calculated as the square root of Simpson's diversity index over productive rearrangements. TCRdb took this table from immuneACCESS and kept in-frame rearrangements with V and J called. Such tables lack part of the clones; where checked against another copy, unresolved V genes explain under half of the gap, and the rest is unexplained. V and J calls and clone size follow that table, whereas D and trimming were derived from the DNA. A total of 150,000 to 170,000 clones appear in this sample, 76% of them only once. About 4% of the sample is held by the ten biggest clonotypes.

Spanning cysteine to phenylalanine, the CDR3 consists of 12 amino acids. The sequence is cut down to CDR3 DNA, 36 bases in frame from base 1. CDR1 and CDR2, per the germline V gene (reference sequence), are LGHDT and YNNKEL. Trimming removed 4 bases from V and 5 bases from J, leaving 9 bases between the germline ends. The sequenced sample was peripheral blood. The chain employs TRBV3-1 (or the pseudogene TRBV3-2) and TRBJ2-7; a tentative D call is TRBD1 (6 bases match). This receptor was identified in a woman of 80 years or more with acute or convalescent COVID-19. The CDR3 region has the sequence CASSRTVDEQYF. The DNA sequence is TGTGCCAGCAGCCGGACAGTCGACGAGCAGTACTTC.